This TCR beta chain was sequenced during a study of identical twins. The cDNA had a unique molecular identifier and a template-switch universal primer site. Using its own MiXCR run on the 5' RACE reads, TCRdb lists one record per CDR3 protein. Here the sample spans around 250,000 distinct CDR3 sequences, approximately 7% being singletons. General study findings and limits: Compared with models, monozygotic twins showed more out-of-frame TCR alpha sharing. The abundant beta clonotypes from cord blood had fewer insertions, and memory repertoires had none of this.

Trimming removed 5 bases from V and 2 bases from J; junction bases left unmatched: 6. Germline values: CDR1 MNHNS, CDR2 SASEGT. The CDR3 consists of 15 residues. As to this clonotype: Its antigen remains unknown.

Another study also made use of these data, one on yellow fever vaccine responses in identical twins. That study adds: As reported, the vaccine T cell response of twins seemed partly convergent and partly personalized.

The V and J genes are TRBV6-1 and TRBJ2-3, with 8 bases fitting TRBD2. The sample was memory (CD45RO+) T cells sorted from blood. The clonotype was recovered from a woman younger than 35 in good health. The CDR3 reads CASSRVAGLTDTQYF. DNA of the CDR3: TGTGCCAGCAGTCGAGTAGCGGGGCTCACAGATACGCAGTATTTT.